The 21 T cell receptor beta chains below all came from one sample that was sequenced in a study of blood T cell repertoires in COVID-19. Clones were sequenced by immunoSEQ multiplex PCR, and TCRdb holds only the in-frame ones, with some missing. This table holds approximately 440,000 clones, around 90% found once. What was sequenced was PBMCs or T cells enriched from blood (not recorded which). The receptors shown here come from a man between 18 and 29 years old who had recovered from COVID-19.

The rearrangement joins TRBV2 to TRBJ1-1; 7 bases line up with TRBD1. CDR3 length equals 13 residues. Germline CDR1 is SNHLY and CDR2 is FYNNEI. V lost 8 bases and J lost 5; bases outside the gene matches: 8. CDR3 DNA sequence: TGTGCCAGCTCTAGGGGGCGCGGGACTGAAGCTTTCTTT. This encodes CASSRGRGTEAFF.

CDR3 in DNA: TGTGCCAGCAGTGAAGCGTTAGCGGGATTCCCCGAGCAGTACTTC. This translates into CASSEALAGFPEQYF. The gene calls are TRBV6-1 and TRBJ2-7, with 8 bases that match TRBD2. Germline values: CDR1 MNHNS, CDR2 SASEGT. Trimming took 0 bases from V and 6 from J; bases not matched to a gene: 7. CDR3 length equals 15 residues.

The chain links TRBV3-1 (or the pseudogene TRBV3-2) to TRBJ2-7; 7 bases line up with TRBD1. Trimming at V came to 1 base and at J to 4 bases, leaving 10 bases not matched to a gene. Germline lookup yields CDR1 LGHDT and CDR2 YNNKEL (reference sequence). The CDR3 is 16 amino acids. The CDR3 region is CASSQGTGTENYEQYF. In DNA form, the CDR3 reads TGTGCCAGCAGCCAAGGCACCGGGACAGAGAATTACGAGCAGTACTTC.

This chain connects TRBV5-8 to TRBJ1-1; 7 bases match TRBD1. The CDR3 covers 16 residues. V dropped 1 base and J dropped 1; count of bases not matched to a gene: 7. Per the germline V gene, CDR1 is SGHTS and CDR2 is YDEGEE. CDR3 residues: CASSLKAGQRNTEAFF. CDR3 nucleotide sequence: TGTGCCAGCAGCTTGAAGGCGGGACAGCGGAACACTGAAGCTTTCTTT.

The chain carries TRBV5-1 and TRBJ1-2, with D perhaps matching TRBD1 (6 bases). The CDR3 covers 16 residues. CDR1 is SGHRS, CDR2 YFSETQ, per germline. The V end was cut by 4 bases, the J end by 4 bases, with 20 bases between. CDR3 region: CASSLRRSSGVYGYTF. The CDR3, as DNA: TGCGCCAGCAGCCTACGACGCTCTTCAGGGGTCTATGGCTACACCTTC.

This clone came up once. This chain uses TRBV6-5 with TRBJ1-2; perhaps TRBD1 as D (5 bases). Germline loops: CDR1 MNHEY, CDR2 SVGAGI. The V gene lost 4 bases and the J gene lost 8 bases, with 14 bases spanning the gap. The CDR3 spans 13 residues. CDR3 nucleotide sequence: TGTGCCAGCAGTTGGGGCCCATCCGCGGGCTACACCTTC. It encodes CASSWGPSAGYTF.

The chain couples TRBV5-4 to TRBJ1-2, with 7 positions matching TRBD1. Germline V gives CDR1 SGHNT, CDR2 YYREEE (reference sequence). The CDR3 extends over 15 amino acids. The J segment lost 7 bases and the V segment lost 4 bases, leaving 13 bases of the junction unmatched. CDR3 amino acids: CASSRGRRGWCGYTF. The CDR3 nucleotides read TGTGCCAGCAGCAGGGGGCGGAGGGGCTGGTGTGGCTACACCTTC.

This clone was recorded only once. The chain uses TRBV11-2 and TRBJ1-2; TRBD1 is a possible D gene (6 bases). V was clipped by 2 bases and J by 2 bases, with 9 bases between them. This CDR3 is built from 14 residues. CDR1 is SGHAT and CDR2 is FQNNGV in the germline V gene. The CDR3 DNA reads as TGTGCCAGCAGCTTATCCGGGACAAACTATGGCTACACCTTC. This sequence encodes CASSLSGTNYGYTF.

CDR3 in DNA: TGTGCCAGCGGGAGGAGGGGAAATGAGCAGTTCTTC. Residues: CASGRRGNEQFF. V and J are TRBV6-5 and TRBJ2-1, with D maybe TRBD2 (6 bases). Germline assignment: CDR1 MNHEY and CDR2 SVGAGI. The CDR3 has 12 amino acids. Between the trimmed V and J ends, which lost 8 bases and 7 bases, there was a span of 12 bases.

The genes are TRBV7-2 and TRBJ2-7, with 13 bases that match TRBD2. V trimming: 5 bases; J trimming: 3 bases; junction bases outside the gene matches: 10. Germline CDR1 SGHTA, CDR2 FQGNSA. This CDR3 has 17 amino acids. CDR3 sequence reads: CASSIQLGLAGVYEQYF. As DNA, the CDR3 is TGTGCCAGCAGCATACAACTCGGACTAGCGGGGGTCTACGAGCAGTACTTC.

The chain couples TRBV11-3 to TRBJ2-1; 13 nucleotides align to TRBD2. Looked up from germline, CDR1 is SGHNT and CDR2 is YENEEA. The CDR3 contains 16 residues. V was clipped by 3 bases and J by 7 bases; unmatched bases: 6. The CDR3 sequence is CASSFPGLAGFNEQFF. As DNA, the CDR3 is TGTGCCAGCAGCTTCCCGGGACTAGCGGGGTTTAATGAGCAGTTCTTC.

This clone was counted only a few times. This chain uses TRBV2 with TRBJ2-7, with D tentatively TRBD1 (6 bases). V lost 3 bases, J lost 4 bases, and 25 bases lay in between. Germline V CDR1 and CDR2: SNHLY, FYNNEI. The CDR3 contains 18 residues. The CDR3 bases are TGTGCCAGCAGTGAGGACAGCGCAAAGAGTCCGTTGCGTTACGAGCAGTACTTC. Its translation: CASSEDSAKSPLRYEQYF.

V gene TRBV15 combines with J gene TRBJ1-2, with unresolved D. In germline, CDR1 is LNHNV, CDR2 YYDKDF (reference sequence). V shed 3 bases and J shed 6 bases, with 29 bases lying between them. The CDR3 is 19 amino acids. The chain's CDR3 is CATSSNLAPGIWEPHGYTF. In nucleotides, the CDR3 is TGTGCCACCAGCAGTAACCTCGCTCCGGGTATATGGGAGCCGCATGGCTACACCTTC.

The chain carries TRBV7-8 and TRBJ2-3, with TRBD2 identical over 12 bases. This CDR3 contains 18 residues. The trim removed 0 bases at V and 4 bases at J, leaving 8 bases unmatched. Looked up from germline, CDR1 is SGHVS and CDR2 is FQNEAQ. CDR3 in amino acids: CASSLASLLAGGPDTQYF. As DNA, the CDR3 is TGTGCCAGCAGCTTAGCTTCCCTTCTAGCGGGGGGGCCAGATACGCAGTATTTT. Full variable domain (remainder filled in from reference TRBV7-8 and TRBJ2-3): GAGVSQSPRYKVAKRGQDVALRCDPISGHVSLFWYQQALGQGPEFLTYFQNEAQLDKSGLPSDRFFAERPEGSVSTLKIQRTQQEDSAVYLCASSLASLLAGGPDTQYFGPGTRLTVL.

This clone was seen only a few times. The chain uses TRBV28 and TRBJ2-1, with 9 bases matching TRBD2. This CDR3 has 16 amino acids. Germline CDR1 is MDHEN and CDR2 is SYDVKM. Losses at the gene ends were 1 base for V and 4 bases for J; bases not matched to a gene: 5. The DNA of the CDR3 is TGTGCCAGCAGTTTATCTTCTAGCGGGGCTTACAATGAGCAGTTCTTC. Protein product: CASSLSSSGAYNEQFF.

The genes are TRBV29-1 and TRBJ2-3, with TRBD2 matching over 13 bases. Germline trimming cut 8 bases from V and 6 bases from J; bases unmatched to any gene: 8. This CDR3 is built from 14 residues. Germline CDR1 reads SQVTM; CDR2 reads ANQGSEA. CDR3 residues: CSFTSGRALDTQYF. In nucleotides, the CDR3 is TGCAGCTTCACTAGCGGGAGGGCCTTGGATACGCAGTATTTT.

This rearrangement joins TRBV15 to TRBJ2-1; 10 nucleotides align to TRBD2. This CDR3 has 14 amino acids. The germline gives CDR1 LNHNV, CDR2 YYDKDF (reference sequence). The J segment lost 9 bases and the V segment lost 10 bases, leaving 12 bases of the junction unmatched. CDR3 DNA: TGTGCCATTCGAGTTAGCGGGAGGCTTGGTGAGCAGTTCTTC. Translation: CAIRVSGRLGEQFF.

The chain joins TRBV5-4 to TRBJ2-1, with TRBD2 matching 9 bases. CDR3 length: 15 amino acids. With V trimmed by 6 bases and J by 0 bases, 4 bases remained unmatched. Looked up from germline, CDR1 is SGHNT and CDR2 is YYREEE (reference sequence). The CDR3 sequence is CASTFSGSSYNEQFF. CDR3 bases: TGTGCCAGCACTTTTAGCGGGAGCTCCTACAATGAGCAGTTCTTC.

The chain carries TRBV7-5 and TRBJ1-5; TRBD1, the D gene given by the table, was not confirmed from the DNA. TRBV7-5 is assigned pseudogene status. The CDR3 contains 15 residues. DNA for the CDR3: TGTGTCAGAAGCTTAACCCCCTTGTTCAGTCAGCCCCAGCATTTT. Protein sequence: CVRSLTPLFSQPQHF.

The V and J genes are TRBV5-1 and TRBJ1-5; D is unclear. The germline V gene has CDR1 SGHRS and CDR2 YFSETQ. The germline V and J ends were trimmed by 3 bases and 4 bases, with 14 bases remaining between them. CDR3 length: 15 residues. CDR3 DNA sequence: TGCGCCAGCAGCTCCGAGTCGTCCCCGAATCAGCCCCAGCATTTT. Translated: CASSSESSPNQPQHF.

V gene TRBV4-1 combines with J gene TRBJ1-2; D might be TRBD1 (5 bases). V lost 4 bases and J 4 bases, leaving 10 bases between the germline ends. CDR3 length: 13 amino acids. Germline-derived CDR1 and CDR2 are MGHRA and YSYEKL. DNA of the CDR3: TGCGCCAGCAGCCCCGGGACTCCCTATGGCTACACCTTC. It is translated as CASSPGTPYGYTF.